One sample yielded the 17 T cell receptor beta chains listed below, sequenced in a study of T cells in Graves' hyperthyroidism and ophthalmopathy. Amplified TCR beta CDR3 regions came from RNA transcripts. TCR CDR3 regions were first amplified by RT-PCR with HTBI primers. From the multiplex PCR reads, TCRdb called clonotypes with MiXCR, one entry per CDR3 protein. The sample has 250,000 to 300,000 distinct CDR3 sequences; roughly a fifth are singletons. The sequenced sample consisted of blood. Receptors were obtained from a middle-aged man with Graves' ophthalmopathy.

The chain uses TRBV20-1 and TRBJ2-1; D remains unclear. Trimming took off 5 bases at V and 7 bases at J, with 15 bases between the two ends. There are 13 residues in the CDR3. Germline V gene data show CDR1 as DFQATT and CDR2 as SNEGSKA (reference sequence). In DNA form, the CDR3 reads TGCAGTGCTTCCGGTGGGTCCCGAAATGAGCAGTTCTTC. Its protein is CSASGGSRNEQFF.

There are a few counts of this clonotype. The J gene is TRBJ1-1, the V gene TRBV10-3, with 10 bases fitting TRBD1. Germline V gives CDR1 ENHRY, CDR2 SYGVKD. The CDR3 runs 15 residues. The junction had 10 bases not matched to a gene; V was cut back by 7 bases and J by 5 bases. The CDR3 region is CAITDPGQGKTEAFF. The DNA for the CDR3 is TGTGCCATCACCGACCCGGGACAGGGGAAAACTGAAGCTTTCTTT.

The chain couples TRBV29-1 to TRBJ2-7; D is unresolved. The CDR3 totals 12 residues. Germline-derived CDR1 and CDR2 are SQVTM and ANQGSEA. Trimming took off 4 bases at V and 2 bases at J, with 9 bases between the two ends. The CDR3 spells CSVVGRTYEQYF. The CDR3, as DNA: TGCAGCGTTGTAGGCAGGACCTACGAGCAGTACTTC.

The CDR3 bases are TGTGCCACCAGTGACGACAGATCCGGCAATCAGCCCCAGCATTTT. It specifies CATSDDRSGNQPQHF. This rearrangement joins TRBV24-1 to TRBJ1-5; D may be TRBD1 (5 bases). The germline CDR1 and CDR2 sequences are KGHDR and SFDVKD. Trimming pared 4 bases from V and 2 bases from J, leaving 11 bases between. The CDR3 sequence is 15 residues long.

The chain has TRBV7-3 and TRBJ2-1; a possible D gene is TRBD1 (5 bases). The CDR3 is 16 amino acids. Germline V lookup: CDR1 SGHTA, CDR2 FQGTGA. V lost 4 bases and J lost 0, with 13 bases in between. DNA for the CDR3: TGTGCCAGCAGCTCCCGTGCTGACAGCTCCTACAATGAGCAGTTCTTC. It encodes CASSSRADSSYNEQFF.

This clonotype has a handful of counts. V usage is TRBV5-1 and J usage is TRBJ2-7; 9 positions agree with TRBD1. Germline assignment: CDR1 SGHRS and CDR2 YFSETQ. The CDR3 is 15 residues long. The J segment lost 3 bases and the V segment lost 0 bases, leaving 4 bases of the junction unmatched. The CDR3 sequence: CASSLDRGLIYEQYF. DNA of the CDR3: TGCGCCAGCAGCTTGGACAGGGGGCTCATCTACGAGCAGTACTTC.

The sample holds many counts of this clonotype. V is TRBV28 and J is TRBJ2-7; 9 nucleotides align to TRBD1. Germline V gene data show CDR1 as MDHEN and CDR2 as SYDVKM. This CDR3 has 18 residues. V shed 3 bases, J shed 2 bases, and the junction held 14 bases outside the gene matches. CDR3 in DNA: TGTGCCAGCAGTTTTCCCGATGTCGGGACAGGGAACCCCTACGAGCAGTACTTC. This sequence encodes CASSFPDVGTGNPYEQYF.

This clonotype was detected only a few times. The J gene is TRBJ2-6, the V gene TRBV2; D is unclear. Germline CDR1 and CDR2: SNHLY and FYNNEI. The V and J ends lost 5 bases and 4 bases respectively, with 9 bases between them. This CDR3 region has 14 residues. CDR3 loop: CASSRPGGANVLTF. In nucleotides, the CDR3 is TGTGCCAGCAGTCGACCCGGGGGGGCCAACGTCCTGACTTTC.

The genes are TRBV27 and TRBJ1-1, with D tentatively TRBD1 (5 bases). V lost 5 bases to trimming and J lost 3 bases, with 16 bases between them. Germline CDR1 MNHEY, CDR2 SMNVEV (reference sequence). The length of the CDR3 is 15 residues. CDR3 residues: CASSLTHSRDTEAFF. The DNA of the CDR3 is TGTGCCAGCAGTCTAACCCACTCCAGGGACACTGAAGCTTTCTTT.

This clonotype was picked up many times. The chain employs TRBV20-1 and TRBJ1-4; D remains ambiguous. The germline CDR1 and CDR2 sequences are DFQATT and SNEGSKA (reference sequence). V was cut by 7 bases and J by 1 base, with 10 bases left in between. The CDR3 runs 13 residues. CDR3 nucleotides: TGCAGTGTCCCCAGCCTAACTAATGAAAAACTGTTTTTT. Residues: CSVPSLTNEKLFF.

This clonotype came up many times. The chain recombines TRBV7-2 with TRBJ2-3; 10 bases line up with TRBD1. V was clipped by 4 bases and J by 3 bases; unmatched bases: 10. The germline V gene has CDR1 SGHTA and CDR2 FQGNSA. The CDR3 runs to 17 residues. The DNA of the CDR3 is TGTGCCAGCAGCTATGCAACCGGGACAGGGGCTACAGATACGCAGTATTTT. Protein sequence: CASSYATGTGATDTQYF. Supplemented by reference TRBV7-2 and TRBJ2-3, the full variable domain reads GAGVSQSPSNKVTEKGKDVELRCDPISGHTALYWYRQSLGQGLEFLIYFQGNSAPDKSGLPSDRFSAERTGGSVSTLTIQRTQQEDSAVYLCASSYATGTGATDTQYFGPGTRLTVL.

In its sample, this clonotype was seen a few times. The CDR3 DNA follows: TGTGCCAGCAGTTCGGGACTAGCGGGAGTAGCCGAGCAGTACTTC. Residues: CASSSGLAGVAEQYF. The V gene is TRBV27, the J gene TRBJ2-7; 14 nucleotides agree with TRBD2. The CDR3 sequence is 15 residues long. Germline-derived CDR1 and CDR2 are MNHEY and SMNVEV (reference sequence). V lost 4 bases and J lost 6; bases outside the gene matches: 5.

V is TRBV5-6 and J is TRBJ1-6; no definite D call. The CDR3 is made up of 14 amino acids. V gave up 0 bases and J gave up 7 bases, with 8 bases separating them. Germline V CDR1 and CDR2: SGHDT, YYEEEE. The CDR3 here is CASSLAGVNSPLHF. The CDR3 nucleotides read TGTGCCAGCAGCTTGGCCGGTGTAAATTCACCCCTCCACTTT. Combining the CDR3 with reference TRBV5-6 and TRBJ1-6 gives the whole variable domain DAGVTQSPTHLIKTRGQQVTLRCSPKSGHDTVSWYQQALGQGPQFIFQYYEEEERQRGNFPDRFSGHQFPNYSSELNVNALLLGDSALYLCASSLAGVNSPLHFGNGTRLTVT.

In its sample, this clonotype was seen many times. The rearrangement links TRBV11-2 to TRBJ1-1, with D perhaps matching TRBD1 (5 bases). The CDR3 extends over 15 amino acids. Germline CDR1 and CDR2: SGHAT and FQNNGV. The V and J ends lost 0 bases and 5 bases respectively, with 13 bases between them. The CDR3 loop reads CASSLEDSGGTEAFF. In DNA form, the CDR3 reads TGTGCCAGCAGCTTAGAAGACTCCGGGGGGACTGAAGCTTTCTTT.

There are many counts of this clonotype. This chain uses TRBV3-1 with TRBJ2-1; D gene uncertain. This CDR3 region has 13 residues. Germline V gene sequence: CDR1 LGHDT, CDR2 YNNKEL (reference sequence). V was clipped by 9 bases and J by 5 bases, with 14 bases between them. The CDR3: CASRPHGDNEQFF. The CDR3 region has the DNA TGTGCCAGTCGGCCCCATGGGGACAATGAGCAGTTCTTC.

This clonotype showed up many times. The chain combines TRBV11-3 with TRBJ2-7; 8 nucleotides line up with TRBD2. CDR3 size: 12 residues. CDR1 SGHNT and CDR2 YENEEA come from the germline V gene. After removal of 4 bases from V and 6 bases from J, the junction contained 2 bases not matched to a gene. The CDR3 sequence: CASSSGGGEQYF. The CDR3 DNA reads TGTGCCAGCAGCTCCGGGGGGGGCGAGCAGTACTTC. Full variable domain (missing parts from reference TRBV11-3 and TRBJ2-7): EAGVVQSPRYKIIEKKQPVAFWCNPISGHNTLYWYLQNLGQGPELLIRYENEEAVDDSQLPKDRFSAERLKGVDSTLKIQPAELGDSAVYLCASSSGGGEQYFGPGTRLTVT.

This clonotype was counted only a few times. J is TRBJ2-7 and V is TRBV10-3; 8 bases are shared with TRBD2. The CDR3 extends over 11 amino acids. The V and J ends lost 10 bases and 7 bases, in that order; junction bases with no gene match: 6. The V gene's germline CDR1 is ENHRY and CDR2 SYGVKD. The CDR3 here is CATGGPWEQYF. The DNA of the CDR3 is TGTGCCACGGGGGGGCCCTGGGAGCAGTACTTC.